This T cell receptor (beta chain) was documented in a study of blood T cell repertoires in COVID-19. On the study more broadly: Whether acute or convalescent, the COVID-19 samples came from the United States, Italy and Spain. PBMCs, B-cell-depleted T cells, or T cells provided the cDNA or gDNA that made up the material.

Germline CDR1 reads KGHDR; CDR2 reads SFDVKD. This CDR3 contains 11 residues. Trimming took off 9 bases at V and 8 bases at J, with 12 bases between the two ends. Per the original data handling: Amplification of reference gene primers provided the estimated nucleated cell counts. The method was immunoSEQ multiplex PCR; TCRdb's version includes in-frame clones alone and lacks a portion of them. For V, J and clone size, that table is used; D and trimming come from the DNA. Found here are tens of thousands of clones, 89% of them singletons; the top ten hold roughly 2.1%. The rearrangement joins TRBV24-1 to TRBJ1-2; D may be TRBD1 (5 bases). The receptor's source is a man aged 50-60 years with acute or convalescent COVID-19. The specimen sequenced was peripheral blood. The CDR3 protein is CATGSGNGYTF. Written as DNA, the CDR3 is TGTGCCACCGGGTCAGGGAACGGCTACACCTTC.